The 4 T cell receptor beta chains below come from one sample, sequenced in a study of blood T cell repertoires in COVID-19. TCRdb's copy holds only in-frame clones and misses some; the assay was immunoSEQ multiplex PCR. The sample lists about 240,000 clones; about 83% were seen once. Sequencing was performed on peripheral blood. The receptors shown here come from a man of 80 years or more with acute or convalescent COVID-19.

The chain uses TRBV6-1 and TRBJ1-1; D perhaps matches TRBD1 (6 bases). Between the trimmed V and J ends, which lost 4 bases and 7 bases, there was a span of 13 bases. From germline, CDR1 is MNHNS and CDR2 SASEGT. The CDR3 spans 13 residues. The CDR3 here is CASSVGTPSEAFF. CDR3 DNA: TGTGCCAGCAGTGTAGGGACACCTAGTGAAGCTTTCTTT.

The CDR3 nucleotides are TGTGCCACCAGCAGAGAAACAGGGCGTAATGAAAAACTGTTTTTT. This gives the protein CATSRETGRNEKLFF. V gene TRBV15 combines with J gene TRBJ1-4; D is possibly TRBD1 (6 bases). This CDR3 is 15 amino acids long. Germline-derived CDR1 and CDR2 are LNHNV and YYDKDF (reference sequence). Between the trimmed V and J ends, which lost 0 bases and 4 bases, there was a span of 9 bases.

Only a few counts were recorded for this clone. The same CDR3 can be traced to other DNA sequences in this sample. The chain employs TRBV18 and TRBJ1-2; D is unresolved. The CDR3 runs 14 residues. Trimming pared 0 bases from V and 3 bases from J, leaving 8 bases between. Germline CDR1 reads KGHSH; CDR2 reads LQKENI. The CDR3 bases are TGTGCCAGCTCACCACCTTCGGTTTACTATGGCTACACCTTC. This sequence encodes CASSPPSVYYGYTF.

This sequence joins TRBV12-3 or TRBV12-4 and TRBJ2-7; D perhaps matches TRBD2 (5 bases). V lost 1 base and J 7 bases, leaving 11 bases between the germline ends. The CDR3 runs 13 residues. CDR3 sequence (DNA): TGTGCCAGCAGTTTAGGTCGGGGTACTGAGCAGTACTTC. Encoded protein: CASSLGRGTEQYF.